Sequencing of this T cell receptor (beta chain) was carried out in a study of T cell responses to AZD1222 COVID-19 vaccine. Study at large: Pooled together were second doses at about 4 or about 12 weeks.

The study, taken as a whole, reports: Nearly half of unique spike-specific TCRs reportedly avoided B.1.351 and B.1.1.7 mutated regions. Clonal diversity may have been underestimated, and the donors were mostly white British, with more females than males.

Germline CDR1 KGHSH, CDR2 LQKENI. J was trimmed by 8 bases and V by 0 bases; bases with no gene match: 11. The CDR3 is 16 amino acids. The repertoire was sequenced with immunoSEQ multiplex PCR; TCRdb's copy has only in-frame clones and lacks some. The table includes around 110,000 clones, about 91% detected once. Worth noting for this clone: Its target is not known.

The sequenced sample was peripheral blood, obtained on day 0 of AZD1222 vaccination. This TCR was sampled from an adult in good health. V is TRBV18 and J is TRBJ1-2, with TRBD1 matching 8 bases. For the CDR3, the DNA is TGTGCCAGCTCACCACCTAACGGACAGGGAGTAGGAGGCTACACCTTC. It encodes CASSPPNGQGVGGYTF.